This TCR beta chain was recovered during a study of tumor-infiltrating lymphocytes in primary liver carcinoma. Across the study: Participating patients were men and women between 30 and 69 years old. Findings and caveats of the study: Tumors carried a top-250-clone fraction significantly exceeding that of blood (p = 0.039).

Synthesis of TCR beta cDNA was carried out from 450 to 650 ng total RNA with a constant-region primer. Three nested multiplex PCR rounds, a slightly modified ARM-PCR method, built the TCR beta libraries. A C-beta reverse primer was combined with TRBV1-TRBV30 forward primers in the first two PCR rounds, and each round had approximately 10 cycles. TCRdb re-analysed the multiplex PCR reads in MiXCR, keeping a single row per CDR3 protein. Found here are roughly 50,000 distinct CDR3 sequences, over 65% of them singletons; the top ten hold around 23%. RNA and DNA were co-extracted from about 20-30 mg of unsorted bulk tissue. Treatment of the patients' primary liver carcinoma consisted of surgical resection. These patients lived with chronic HBV infection and had never been treated. Concerning this clonotype: The antigen is unknown. Lacking the conserved final phenylalanine or tryptophan, this CDR3 likely reflects a read error.

The J segment lost 3 bases and the V segment lost 6 bases, leaving 8 bases of the junction unmatched. The germline gives CDR1 SGHAT, CDR2 FQNNGV. CDR3 size: 15 residues. The chain is built from TRBV11-2 and TRBJ2-1; 7 nucleotides line up with TRBD1. The origin of this receptor is a man aged 40-49 years with primary liver carcinoma and hepatitis B virus infection. The sample was liver tumor tissue from sampling region 2. Subset noted: tumor region T2, inferior pole. CDR3 in amino acids: CASSSEGAFYNEQFS. CDR3 in DNA: TGTGCCAGCAGTTCCGAGGGGGCCTTCTACAATGAGCAGTTCTCC.